These 19 T cell receptor beta chains share one sample of origin, sequenced in a study of regulatory T cells in long-lasting Graves disease. Indicated time point: persistent/refractory GD, antithyroid drugs over 5 years with positive TRAb. PBMC RNA was the source of the TCR library. HTBI primers from iRepertoire and Arm-PCR of CDR3 regions yielded the TCR beta libraries. TCRdb called the multiplex PCR reads again in MiXCR, with one record for every CDR3 protein. The sample lists almost 350,000 distinct CDR3 sequences, around a fifth occurring once. The sequencing here drew on peripheral blood mononuclear cells (PBMCs), taken when the disease was refractory, from a patient treated with antithyroid drugs. The receptors come from a female donor with Graves disease.

This clonotype showed up just a few times. CDR3 coding DNA: TGTGCTAGTGGTTTGGTTCTTGAGCGGGTAGGTGGAAACACCATATATTTT. This sequence encodes CASGLVLERVGGNTIYF. The V and J genes are TRBV12-5 and TRBJ1-3; D remains ambiguous. There are 17 residues in the CDR3. Germline V CDR1 and CDR2: LGHNT, FRNRAP. V was cut by 0 bases and J by 3 bases, with 15 bases left in between.

This clonotype was seen more than once but under ten times. V is TRBV28 and J is TRBJ1-5; 8 nucleotides line up with TRBD1. Germline V lookup: CDR1 MDHEN, CDR2 SYDVKM. CDR3 length: 14 residues. V gave up 7 bases and J gave up 6 bases; unmatched junction bases: 8. The CDR3 protein is CASKEGQGIQPQHF. In DNA, the CDR3 is TGTGCCAGCAAAGAAGGACAGGGAATTCAGCCCCAGCATTTT.

In this sample, this clonotype turned up many times. The gene calls are TRBV18 and TRBJ2-5; D is ambiguous. CDR1 is KGHSH, CDR2 LQKENI, per germline. V was cut by 2 bases and J by 1 base, with 8 bases left in between. The CDR3 is 14 amino acids. The CDR3 loop reads CASSPYGSQETQYF. The CDR3 region has the DNA TGTGCCAGCTCACCATATGGGTCCCAAGAGACCCAGTACTTC. Variable domain in full (rest from reference TRBV18 and TRBJ2-5): NAGVMQNPRHLVRRRGQEARLRCSPMKGHSHVYWYRQLPEEGLKFMVYLQKENIIDESGMPKERFSAEFPKEGPSILRIQQVVRGDSAAYFCASSPYGSQETQYFGPGTRLLVL.

This clonotype is a singleton in its sample. The chain links TRBV7-9 to TRBJ1-2; TRBD1 matches at 8 bases. Trimming at V came to 7 bases and at J to 5 bases, leaving 12 bases not matched to a gene. The CDR3 spans 15 residues. CDR1 SEHNR and CDR2 FQNEAQ come from the germline V gene (reference sequence). CDR3: CASIRGGTGQYGYTF. The CDR3 nucleotides read TGTGCCAGCATCCGGGGGGGGACAGGCCAATATGGCTACACCTTC.

Ten or more counts support this clonotype. This chain connects TRBV18 to TRBJ1-2; unclear D gene. The CDR3 is made up of 13 amino acids. Trimming pared 0 bases from V and 4 bases from J, leaving 6 bases between. Germline lookup yields CDR1 KGHSH and CDR2 LQKENI. The CDR3: CASSPPEFYGYTF. The CDR3 bases are TGTGCCAGCTCACCACCTGAATTCTATGGCTACACCTTC.

This clonotype was counted a few times. The V call is TRBV7-9, the J call TRBJ2-2; tentative D call: TRBD2 (5 bases). Trimming removed 2 bases at V and 3 bases at J, with 19 bases between. Germline values: CDR1 SEHNR, CDR2 FQNEAQ (reference sequence). The CDR3 covers 18 residues. CDR3 coding DNA: TGTGCCAGCAGCTTATCTATTTGGGCAAAGAGGGACACCGGGGAGCTGTTTTTT. Protein sequence: CASSLSIWAKRDTGELFF.

This clonotype has a count of ten or more. V is TRBV7-8 and J is TRBJ2-2; D tentatively reads TRBD1 or TRBD2 (5 bases each). This CDR3 has 15 residues. Trimming left V 6 bases short and J 2 bases short, with 13 bases between. Germline CDR1 reads SGHVS; CDR2 reads FQNEAQ. This CDR3 is CASSPGTANTGELFF. CDR3 nucleotide sequence: TGTGCCAGCAGTCCCGGGACGGCTAACACCGGGGAGCTGTTTTTT.

The chain uses TRBV5-1 and TRBJ1-1, with D perhaps matching TRBD1 (5 bases). V lost 8 bases, J lost 4 bases, and 21 bases lay in between. CDR3 size: 15 residues. Per the germline V gene, CDR1 is SGHRS and CDR2 is YFSETQ. CDR3 bases: TGCGCCAGTCAGCGTTCAGTGGGGGATCCCACTGAAGCTTTCTTT. It translates to CASQRSVGDPTEAFF.

The V gene is TRBV10-3, the J gene TRBJ2-7; maybe TRBD1 (5 bases). Trimming pared 8 bases from V and 4 bases from J, leaving 15 bases between. Germline-derived CDR1 and CDR2 are ENHRY and SYGVKD. The CDR3 consists of 13 residues. The CDR3 DNA reads as TGTGCCATCGGAAGACAGACCCTTTACGAGCAGTACTTC. It specifies CAIGRQTLYEQYF.

This clonotype has at least ten counts. The CDR3 reads CAISEYGYTEAFF. As DNA, the CDR3 is TGTGCCATCAGTGAGTATGGGTACACTGAAGCTTTCTTT. This chain uses TRBV10-3 with TRBJ1-1; unclear D gene. V was cut by 1 base and J by 3 bases, with 6 bases left in between. The CDR3 has 13 amino acids. CDR1 is ENHRY and CDR2 is SYGVKD in the germline V gene.

This clonotype appeared many times. This sequence joins TRBV4-2 and TRBJ2-7; D possibly matches TRBD1 or TRBD2 (5 bases each). The CDR3 runs 16 residues. Trimming stripped 0 bases from V and 0 bases from J, with 12 bases between. Per the germline V gene, CDR1 is LGHNA and CDR2 is YNFKEQ. CDR3 loop: CASSQEGTGRSYEQYF. The CDR3, as DNA: TGTGCCAGCAGCCAAGAAGGAACGGGGCGCTCCTACGAGCAGTACTTC.

In the case of this clonotype: An end of the junction does not agree with germline; a read error may underlie this. The chain is built from TRBV18 and TRBJ2-7; no definite D call. This CDR3 has 13 residues. CDR1 and CDR2 (germline): KGHSH, LQKENI. CDR3 DNA sequence: TGTGCCAGCTCACTCGGACGGGCCTACGGGCAGTACTTC. Translation: CASSLGRAYGQYF.

This clonotype was recorded at least ten times. The DNA of the CDR3 is TGTGCTAGTAGGTCAGACGCGCGGAACACCGGGGAGCTGTTTTTT. Amino acids: CASRSDARNTGELFF. The chain recombines TRBV12-5 with TRBJ2-2; D uncertain. CDR3 length: 15 residues. Trimming removed 8 bases at V and 1 base at J, with 14 bases between. Germline CDR1 reads LGHNT; CDR2 reads FRNRAP. Using reference TRBV12-5 and TRBJ2-2 for the parts outside the CDR3, the full variable domain is DARVTQTPRHKVTEMGQEVTMRCQPILGHNTVFWYRQTMMQGLELLAYFRNRAPLDDSGMPKDRFSAEMPDATLATLKIQPSEPRDSAVYFCASRSDARNTGELFFGEGSRLTVL.

The chain links TRBV19 to TRBJ1-1; 8 positions agree with TRBD1. With V trimmed by 7 bases and J by 1 base, 8 bases remained unmatched. The CDR3 contains 15 residues. Per the germline V gene, CDR1 is LNHDA and CDR2 is SQIVND (reference sequence). The CDR3 nucleotides are TGTGCCAGTACCCTAGGGACAGGTTCGAACACTGAAGCTTTCTTT. This gives the protein CASTLGTGSNTEAFF.

The table lists this clonotype with many counts. The CDR3: CASSSDTGGGGGELFF. DNA for the CDR3: TGTGCCAGCAGCTCGGATACAGGGGGCGGAGGTGGGGAGCTGTTTTTT. V usage is TRBV7-2 and J usage is TRBJ2-2; 9 positions agree with TRBD1. The V gene's germline CDR1 is SGHTA and CDR2 FQGNSA. This CDR3 contains 16 residues. Trimming removed 4 bases from V and 8 bases from J; junction bases left unmatched: 11. Based on the CDR3 plus reference TRBV7-2 and TRBJ2-2, the full variable domain is GAGVSQSPSNKVTEKGKDVELRCDPISGHTALYWYRQSLGQGLEFLIYFQGNSAPDKSGLPSDRFSAERTGGSVSTLTIQRTQQEDSAVYLCASSSDTGGGGGELFFGEGSRLTVL.

The chain is built from TRBV6-2 or TRBV6-3 and TRBJ1-5; D is perhaps TRBD1 (6 bases). CDR1 is MNHEY, CDR2 SVGEGT, per germline. The CDR3 has 16 residues. The V and J ends lost 5 bases and 4 bases respectively, with 18 bases between them. CDR3: CASSPLGGAVNQPQHF. In DNA, the CDR3 is TGTGCCAGCAGTCCACTAGGGGGGGCAGTTAATCAGCCCCAGCATTTT.

This clonotype was recorded many times. The chain couples TRBV11-2 to TRBJ2-7; the D gene could be TRBD1 or TRBD2 (6 bases each). With 4 bases removed from V and 4 bases from J, the gap between germline ends came to 17 bases. Germline-derived CDR1 and CDR2 are SGHAT and FQNNGV. This CDR3 is built from 15 residues. CDR3 coding DNA: TGTGCCAGCAGCTCCACGAAGGGGGGTATGTACGAGCAGTACTTC. Translated, it gives CASSSTKGGMYEQYF.

J is TRBJ2-5 and V is TRBV7-3; 8 bases map to TRBD2. The CDR3 has 16 residues. Trimming at V came to 6 bases and at J to 6 bases, leaving 15 bases not matched to a gene. Germline V lookup: CDR1 SGHTA, CDR2 FQGTGA. The CDR3 loop is CASRPTTSGIGKTQYF. Here the CDR3 DNA reads TGTGCCAGCAGACCGACTACTAGCGGTATAGGGAAGACCCAGTACTTC.

This clonotype was found a few times. The chain couples TRBV9 to TRBJ1-6, with D unclear. Between the trimmed V and J ends, which lost 0 bases and 4 bases, there was a span of 5 bases. The CDR3 sequence is 14 residues long. Looked up from germline, CDR1 is SGDLS and CDR2 is YYNGEE. This CDR3 reads CASSVEVYNSPLHF. In nucleotides, the CDR3 is TGTGCCAGCAGCGTAGAAGTGTATAATTCACCCCTCCACTTT.